Given below is one T cell receptor beta chain in context. Its antigen is unknown. This record belongs to a study of cytomegalovirus exposure and HLA in healthy donors. Broader study findings: A further, later analysis showed that HLA-associated TCR beta chains (compared with equally common others) were more clonally expanded. Listed as cytomegalovirus-associated were over 150 TCR beta chains. Later analysis identified some 16,000 TCR beta sequences associated with HLA alleles, using a false discovery rate threshold of 0.05. Earlier results showed most TCR beta V segments being productive about 87% or about 30% of the time.

Germline V lookup: CDR1 SGHVS, CDR2 FQNEAQ. V shed 8 bases and J 0 bases; nucleotides not matched to a gene: 10. CDR3 length: 15 amino acids. With 60 Vbeta and 13 Jbeta primers, the PCR was carried out. The method was immunoSEQ multiplex PCR; TCRdb's version includes in-frame clones alone and lacks a portion of them. The sample has about 150,000 clones; almost 85% are singletons. The sample consisted of PBMCs. V is TRBV7-8 and J is TRBJ2-7; 7 nucleotides align to TRBD1. The TCR comes from a girl aged 10 to 17 in good health and CMV-seropositive. The CDR3: CASFAQGGISYEQYF. CDR3 nucleotides: TGTGCCAGCTTTGCCCAAGGGGGCATCTCCTACGAGCAGTACTTC.